This passage covers 26 T cell receptor beta chains from one sample sequenced in a study of T-cell reconstitution after alpha-beta-depleted transplantation in children. Unique molecular identifiers featured in how the TCRbeta library was prepared. Via MiXCR, TCRdb re-called the PCR reads, giving one row per CDR3 protein. The sample holds hundreds of thousands of distinct CDR3 sequences, 8.5% to 10% seen once. This specimen was PBMCs from the stem cell graft donor, taken from the stem cell graft. These receptors came from a human donor who donated a stem cell graft to a child with acute lymphoblastic leukemia.

This clonotype has only a few counts. The rearrangement joins TRBV3-1 to TRBJ2-1; a possible D gene is TRBD1 (5 bases). The CDR3 is 17 amino acids. Looked up from germline, CDR1 is LGHDT and CDR2 is YNNKEL (reference sequence). V was pared by 0 bases and J by 6 bases, with 18 bases between. The CDR3 DNA reads TGTGCCAGCAGCCAAGATCTGAATGGCCCTACAGGCAATGAGCAGTTCTTC. Translation: CASSQDLNGPTGNEQFF.

This clonotype has just a few counts. The chain is built from TRBV5-1 and TRBJ2-1; tentatively, D is TRBD2 (6 bases). The CDR3 is 14 residues long. Germline CDR1 SGHRS, CDR2 YFSETQ. V was pared by 6 bases and J by 5 bases, with 15 bases between. The CDR3 bases are TGCGCCAGCACGCACGGGGACTCTAACAATGAGCAGTTCTTC. Translating it yields CASTHGDSNNEQFF.

Only a few counts were recorded for this clonotype. CDR3: CASSELAYLQETQYF. CDR3 nucleotides: TGTGCCAGCAGCGAACTAGCGTACCTCCAAGAGACCCAGTACTTC. The gene calls are TRBV7-2 and TRBJ2-5, with 7 bases aligning to TRBD2. CDR1 SGHTA and CDR2 FQGNSA come from the germline V gene. Trimming cost V 5 bases and J 1 base; bases outside gene matches: 7. The CDR3 runs to 15 residues.

This clonotype was observed at least ten times. The chain recombines TRBV5-1 with TRBJ2-3, with D tentatively TRBD1 (5 bases). The V end lost 0 bases, the J end lost 4 bases, and 9 bases lay between the germline ends. Germline V gene data show CDR1 as SGHRS and CDR2 as YFSETQ. CDR3 size: 14 residues. The CDR3 DNA sequence: TGCGCCAGCAGCTTGGCCAGGGCGGCAGATACGCAGTATTTT. It translates to CASSLARAADTQYF.

This clonotype was observed a few times. The chain combines TRBV5-1 with TRBJ2-5; 7 bases agree with TRBD1. Germline lookup yields CDR1 SGHRS and CDR2 YFSETQ. The CDR3 sequence is 15 residues long. Unmatched junction bases numbered 8, after V lost 4 bases and J lost 2 bases. CDR3 amino acids: CASSIHRGGQETQYF. As DNA, the CDR3 is TGCGCCAGCAGCATCCACAGGGGTGGGCAAGAGACCCAGTACTTC.

This clonotype has more than one count but fewer than ten. A much larger clonotype is one base distant, so this may be a read error. The conserved phenylalanine or tryptophan normally closing the CDR3 is absent here, so this likely arose from a read error. V and J are TRBV7-2 and TRBJ1-1; tentatively, D is TRBD1 (5 bases). Germline CDR1 is SGHTA and CDR2 is FQGNSA. This CDR3 is built from 15 residues. Trimming left V 4 bases short and J 0 bases short, with 12 bases between. In DNA form, the CDR3 reads TGTGCCAGCAGCTCTAGGGCGGGACTGAACACTGAAGCTTTCTCT. Translation: CASSSRAGLNTEAFS.

In this sample, this clonotype turned up many times. V and J are TRBV29-1 and TRBJ1-2; 8 nucleotides agree with TRBD1. CDR1 SQVTM and CDR2 ANQGSEA come from the germline V gene. J lost 3 bases, V lost 6 bases, and 3 bases had no gene match. There are 12 residues in the CDR3. CDR3 amino acids: CSVVDRDYGYTF. CDR3 bases: TGCAGCGTGGTGGACAGGGACTATGGCTACACCTTC.

Ten or more counts support this clonotype. The chain employs TRBV11-2 and TRBJ1-1, with D possibly being TRBD1 (5 bases). CDR1 is SGHAT and CDR2 is FQNNGV in the germline V gene. The CDR3 length is 12 residues. V lost 1 base and J lost 12, with 12 bases in between. The CDR3 DNA reads TGTGCCAGCAGCTTAGGGGGCCGTGGGACTTTCTTT. Translated, it gives CASSLGGRGTFF.

A few counts support this clonotype. V and J are TRBV19 and TRBJ2-5; TRBD2 matches at 14 bases. The junction had 6 bases not matched to a gene; V was cut back by 7 bases and J by 2 bases. CDR3 length: 16 amino acids. Germline V gives CDR1 LNHDA, CDR2 SQIVND (reference sequence). In DNA, the CDR3 is TGTGCCAGTACCCGAAGACTAGCGGGGGGGCAAGAGACCCAGTACTTC. This codes for CASTRRLAGGQETQYF.

This clonotype came up a few times. The rearrangement links TRBV6-5 to TRBJ2-7, with D possibly being TRBD1 or TRBD2 (5 bases each). The CDR3 is 14 amino acids. V gave up 0 bases and J gave up 7 bases, with 13 bases separating them. Per the germline V gene, CDR1 is MNHEY and CDR2 is SVGAGI. DNA for the CDR3: TGTGCCAGCAGTTACTCTGGGGGACGGCGAGAGCAGTACTTC. This translates into CASSYSGGRREQYF.

This clonotype was seen many times. The V gene is TRBV12-3 or TRBV12-4, the J gene TRBJ2-2; D is unclear. Trimming shortened V by 5 bases and J by 1 base, and 8 bases separated the two germline ends. This CDR3 is 14 amino acids long. CDR3 region: CASSAPVNTGELFF. CDR3 in DNA: TGTGCCAGCAGTGCGCCGGTGAACACCGGGGAGCTGTTTTTT.

This chain connects TRBV13 to TRBJ1-5; TRBD1 matches 7 bases. The CDR3 contains 16 residues. Germline CDR1 and CDR2: PRHDT and FYEKMQ (reference sequence). The V and J ends lost 0 bases and 4 bases, in that order; junction bases with no gene match: 6. The DNA for the CDR3 is TGTGCCAGCAGCTTAGGCCAACAGGGGTGGAATCAGCCCCAGCATTTT. It translates to CASSLGQQGWNQPQHF.

The chain carries TRBV30 and TRBJ1-2, with 7 nucleotides matching TRBD1. This CDR3 region has 15 residues. The trim removed 1 base at V and 4 bases at J, leaving 9 bases unmatched. Per germline, CDR1 GTSNPN and CDR2 SVGIG (reference sequence). The CDR3 loop reads CAWSGTGSRGYGYTF. The CDR3 DNA follows: TGTGCCTGGAGTGGGACAGGCTCCCGTGGCTATGGCTACACCTTC.

This clonotype was seen many times. The chain is built from TRBV6-4 and TRBJ2-2, with 7 bases that match TRBD1. The V segment lost 0 bases and the J segment 1 base; nucleotides outside the gene matches: 8. Looked up from germline, CDR1 is MRHNA and CDR2 is SNTAGT. The length of the CDR3 is 18 residues. The CDR3 spells CASSDSGYAGGNTGELFF. CDR3 DNA: TGTGCCAGCAGTGACTCCGGTTACGCAGGGGGGAACACCGGGGAGCTGTTTTTT.

This clonotype occurred many times. The genes are TRBV24-1 and TRBJ1-2; 8 nucleotides match TRBD1. Germline-derived CDR1 and CDR2 are KGHDR and SFDVKD. The V gene end was trimmed by 5 bases and the J gene end by 6 bases; junction bases not matched to a gene: 7. This CDR3 contains 14 residues. The chain's CDR3 is CATSATGEGNGYTF. CDR3 nucleotide sequence: TGTGCCACCAGTGCGACAGGGGAGGGGAATGGCTACACCTTC.

The chain has TRBV11-2 and TRBJ2-1; tentatively, D is TRBD1 (7 bases). Trimming pared 1 base from V and 8 bases from J, leaving 18 bases between. Germline V gives CDR1 SGHAT, CDR2 FQNNGV. The CDR3 consists of 16 residues. The CDR3 DNA sequence: TGTGCCAGCAGCTTAGGTGGCAGGGGGGTTGGGGATGAGCAGTTCTTC. Translating gives CASSLGGRGVGDEQFF. Using reference TRBV11-2 and TRBJ2-1 for the parts outside the CDR3, the full variable domain is EAGVAQSPRYKIIEKRQSVAFWCNPISGHATLYWYQQILGQGPKLLIQFQNNGVVDDSQLPKDRFSAERLKGVDSTLKIQPAKLEDSAVYLCASSLGGRGVGDEQFFGPGTRLTVL.

This clonotype has ten or more counts. The V and J genes are TRBV20-1 and TRBJ2-3; D tentatively fits TRBD1 or TRBD2 (6 bases each). Trimming cost V 7 bases and J 4 bases, with 12 bases left between them. Germline V CDR1 and CDR2: DFQATT, SNEGSKA (reference sequence). The CDR3 totals 12 residues. The CDR3 DNA is TGCAGTGTATGGGGGGCTGCAGATACGCAGTATTTT. As protein: CSVWGAADTQYF.

This clonotype occurred many times. The chain couples TRBV5-1 to TRBJ2-5, with 7 bases that match TRBD2. The CDR3 sequence is 16 residues long. Germline-derived CDR1 and CDR2 are SGHRS and YFSETQ. After removal of 0 bases from V and 2 bases from J, the junction contained 7 bases not matched to a gene. DNA of the CDR3: TGCGCCAGCAGCTTGGGTCTTGGAGCGGGGCAAGAGACCCAGTACTTC. Translated, it gives CASSLGLGAGQETQYF.

This clonotype occurred a few times. The chain joins TRBV7-9 to TRBJ2-7; 8 bases match TRBD1. Germline CDR1 SEHNR, CDR2 FQNEAQ (reference sequence). This CDR3 region has 13 residues. V was pared by 8 bases and J by 5 bases, with 8 bases of the junction left unmatched. CDR3 coding DNA: TGTGCCAGCTGGGGGACAGGAATCGACGAGCAGTACTTC. This gives the protein CASWGTGIDEQYF.

This clonotype was observed many times. This sequence joins TRBV27 and TRBJ1-6, with 8 nucleotides matching TRBD1. With V trimmed by 2 bases and J by 9 bases, 15 bases remained unmatched. The CDR3 runs to 18 residues. Per germline, CDR1 MNHEY and CDR2 SMNVEV (reference sequence). The CDR3 nucleotides are TGTGCCAGCAGTTTACCGTCAGGGACAGGAAGTCGGGGTTCACCCCTCCACTTT. Translating it yields CASSLPSGTGSRGSPLHF.

This clonotype has ten or more counts. J is TRBJ2-3 and V is TRBV20-1, with TRBD1 identical over 9 bases. With V trimmed by 3 bases and J by 10 bases, 8 bases remained unmatched. The germline gives CDR1 DFQATT, CDR2 SNEGSKA (reference sequence). The CDR3 extends over 13 amino acids. This CDR3 is CSARWDRELAQYF. In nucleotides, the CDR3 is TGCAGTGCTAGGTGGGACAGGGAATTGGCGCAGTATTTT.

This sequence joins TRBV2 and TRBJ2-1; the D call may be TRBD1 or TRBD2 (5 bases each). The CDR3 extends over 12 amino acids. CDR1 and CDR2 from the germline V gene are SNHLY and FYNNEI. Trimming took 10 bases from V and 7 from J, leaving 14 bases between them. In DNA form, the CDR3 reads TGTGCCAAAGGGACGGCCAGGAATGAGCAGTTCTTC. It is translated as CAKGTARNEQFF.

In this sample, this clonotype turned up many times. The chain links TRBV11-2 to TRBJ2-1; TRBD2 agrees at 8 bases. Germline V gives CDR1 SGHAT, CDR2 FQNNGV. CDR3 size: 14 residues. The trim removed 5 bases at V and 4 bases at J, leaving 4 bases unmatched. The CDR3 sequence: CASSLQRGYNEQFF. In DNA, the CDR3 is TGTGCCAGCAGCCTCCAGCGGGGGTACAATGAGCAGTTCTTC.

To note about this clonotype: The junction departs from germline at one end; a sequencing error may be responsible. The chain uses TRBV12-3 or TRBV12-4 and TRBJ1-1; D unresolved. The CDR3 is made up of 14 amino acids. The CDR3 reads CASTLARGNTEAFF. In nucleotides, the CDR3 is TGTGCCAGCACTTTAGCACGGGGAAACACTGAAGCTTTCTTT.

Ten or more counts support this clonotype. CDR3 in DNA: TGTGCCAGCATCCCGGACAGGGATACTGAAGCTTTCTTT. This gives the protein CASIPDRDTEAFF. This chain connects TRBV12-3 or TRBV12-4 to TRBJ1-1; 8 bases are shared with TRBD1. This CDR3 contains 13 residues. The junction had 6 bases not matched to a gene; V was cut back by 7 bases and J by 5 bases.

J is TRBJ1-1 and V is TRBV29-1, with 7 bases lining up with TRBD1. CDR1 and CDR2 (germline): SQVTM, ANQGSEA. The ends lost 4 bases at V and 0 bases at J; junction bases unmatched: 11. CDR3 length: 16 amino acids. This chain's CDR3 is CSVVDRDRQMNTEAFF. The DNA for the CDR3 is TGCAGCGTTGTCGACAGGGATCGACAGATGAACACTGAAGCTTTCTTT. Looking up the rest from reference TRBV29-1 and TRBJ1-1 gives the full variable domain: SAVISQKPSRDICQRGTSLTIQCQVDSQVTMMFWYRQQPGQSLTLIATANQGSEATYESGFVIDKFPISRPNLTFSTLTVSNMSPEDSSIYLCSVVDRDRQMNTEAFFGQGTRLTVV.